The sequence of this T cell receptor beta chain was determined in a study of Ad26.COV2.S vaccination and SARS-CoV-2 variants. Of note for this clone: Antigen specificity is unknown.

The germline CDR1 and CDR2 sequences are LNHDA and SQIVND (reference sequence). Deletions cut 7 bases from V and 0 bases from J, with 22 bases between. The CDR3 runs to 18 residues. Study-wide results and limits: An underestimation of total T cell responses may have resulted from the TCR breadth and depth analyses. Higher spike-specific TCR breadth was found in vaccine recipients than in placebo recipients.

Profiling relied on immunoSEQ multiplex PCR, and the TCRdb table lists in-frame clones only, not all of them. The sample lists 300,000 to 500,000 clones; 80% to 90% were seen once. Treatment in this sample: some 19 received Ad26.COV2.S at low or high dose, single or two shots; five or six received placebo; per-sample allocation not given. Collection of samples fell on day 63 after the first vaccine or placebo injection. The J gene is TRBJ1-5, the V gene TRBV19, with D possibly matching TRBD1 (6 bases). Source: peripheral blood, taken in a trial of Ad26.COV2.S vaccine versus placebo. The source is a person between 18 and 60 years old who received the Ad26.COV2.S COVID-19 vaccine or a placebo. CDR3 nucleotides: TGTGCCAGTACCCTATCCCTGGCAGGGACATATAGCAATCAGCCCCAGCATTTT. It translates to CASTLSLAGTYSNQPQHF. The complete variable domain, with remaining parts taken from reference TRBV19 and TRBJ1-5, reads DGGITQSPKYLFRKEGQNVTLSCEQNLNHDAMYWYRQDPGQGLRLIYYSQIVNDFQKGDIAEGYSVSREKKESFPLTVTSAQKNPTAFYLCASTLSLAGTYSNQPQHFGDGTRLSIL.